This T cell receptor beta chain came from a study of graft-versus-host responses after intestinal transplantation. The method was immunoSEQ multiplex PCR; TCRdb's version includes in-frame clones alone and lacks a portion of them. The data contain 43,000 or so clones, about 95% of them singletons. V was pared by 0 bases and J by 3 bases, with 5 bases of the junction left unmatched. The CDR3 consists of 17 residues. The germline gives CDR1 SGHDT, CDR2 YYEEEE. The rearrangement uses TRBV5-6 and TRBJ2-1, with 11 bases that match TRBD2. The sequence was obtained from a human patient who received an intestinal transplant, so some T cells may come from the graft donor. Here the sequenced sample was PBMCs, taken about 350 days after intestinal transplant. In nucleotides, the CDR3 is TGTGCCAGCAGCTTGGGGCTAGCGGGGGGTTTCTACAATGAGCAGTTCTTC. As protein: CASSLGLAGGFYNEQFF.